One sample yielded the 14 T cell receptor beta chains listed below, sequenced in a study of shared clonotypes between healthy human individuals (dated by TCRdb to 2018 to 2021). The receptor library was made with the immunoSEQ multiplex PCR assay. Entries here come from immuneACCESS through TCRdb and include only in-frame sequences with V and J called. Some clones fail to appear in such tables; in the studies checked, an unresolved V gene covers under half of the shortfall, and the cause of the remainder is unknown. This sample lists some 2,100,000 clones; roughly 95% were detected once. The ten largest account for around 0.13% of the sample. The sequencing input was naive CD4+ T cells sorted from blood. The intended sense of this specimen's cell subset or site label: CD45RA+ positively selected. The receptors were gathered from a man younger than 35 in good health.

In this sample, this clone turned up a few times. The rearrangement joins TRBV30 to TRBJ1-4; possible D gene TRBD1, 5 bases. Trimming took 1 base from V and 0 from J, leaving 12 bases between them. The CDR3 is 16 amino acids. The germline V gene has CDR1 GTSNPN and CDR2 SVGIG (reference sequence). The CDR3 spells CAWSGPGAATNEKLFF. The CDR3 bases are TGTGCCTGGAGTGGCCCTGGGGCTGCAACTAATGAAAAACTGTTTTTT. Variable domain in full (rest from reference TRBV30 and TRBJ1-4): SQTIHQWPATLVQPVGSPLSLECTVEGTSNPNLYWYRQAAGRGLQLLFYSVGIGQISSEVPQNLSASRPQDRQFILSSKKLLLSDSGFYLCAWSGPGAATNEKLFFGSGTQLSVL.

The chain joins TRBV29-1 to TRBJ1-2; TRBD1 might be the D (5 bases). The CDR3 has 13 amino acids. V shed 7 bases and J shed 3 bases, with 15 bases lying between them. Germline V CDR1 and CDR2: SQVTM, ANQGSEA. The CDR3 spells CSGGEPSDYGYTF. CDR3 coding DNA: TGCAGCGGAGGGGAGCCCTCTGACTATGGCTACACCTTC.

As DNA, the CDR3 is TGTGCCAGCACCGAACAGCAGACGCCTAAAGCTTTCTTT. Translated, it gives CASTEQQTPKAFF. This chain joins TRBV2 and TRBJ1-1; D ambiguous. Trimming took 7 bases from V and 9 from J, leaving 18 bases between them. CDR3 length: 13 amino acids. CDR1 is SNHLY, CDR2 FYNNEI, per germline. Full variable domain (rest looked up from reference TRBV2 and TRBJ1-1): EPEVTQTPSHQVTQMGQEVILRCVPISNHLYFYWYRQILGQKVEFLVSFYNNEISEKSEIFDDQFSVERPDGSNFTLKIRSTKLEDSAMYFCASTEQQTPKAFFGQGTRLTVV.

The chain links TRBV4-2 to TRBJ2-3, with 9 bases aligning to TRBD2. Germline V gene lookup returns CDR1 LGHNA and CDR2 YNFKEQ. J gave up 6 bases and V 1 base, and 8 bases lay outside the gene matches. CDR3 size: 16 residues. The CDR3 sequence is CASSQVQGGGADTQYF. In DNA, the CDR3 is TGTGCCAGCAGCCAAGTTCAGGGCGGGGGGGCGGATACGCAGTATTTT.

The J gene is TRBJ2-1, the V gene TRBV5-1; the D gene is possibly TRBD2 (5 bases). This CDR3 contains 16 residues. Germline values: CDR1 SGHRS, CDR2 YFSETQ. V was trimmed by 0 bases and J by 7 bases, leaving 17 bases between them. The CDR3 DNA is TGCGCCAGCAGCTTGGCCTCCCTCGACTACGATAATGAGCAGTTCTTC. This sequence encodes CASSLASLDYDNEQFF.

The rearrangement uses TRBV10-3 and TRBJ2-3; TRBD2 agrees at 14 bases. The CDR3 spans 14 residues. Germline V gives CDR1 ENHRY, CDR2 SYGVKD. V trimming: 8 bases; J trimming: 7 bases; junction bases outside the gene matches: 5. Here the CDR3 reads CAIGGLAGVYTQYF. The CDR3 coding sequence is TGTGCCATCGGGGGACTAGCGGGGGTATATACGCAGTATTTT.

This clone was observed once. The chain carries TRBV6-5 and TRBJ2-1, with 7 bases that match TRBD2. Germline V gene data show CDR1 as MNHEY and CDR2 as SVGAGI. Losses at the gene ends were 10 bases for V and 1 base for J; bases not matched to a gene: 7. The CDR3 totals 14 residues. CDR3 nucleotides: TGTGCCACCTACGGCGGGAGTTCCTACAATGAGCAGTTCTTC. Protein product: CATYGGSSYNEQFF.

This chain connects TRBV30 to TRBJ1-2, with unresolved D. Per germline, CDR1 GTSNPN and CDR2 SVGIG (reference sequence). The CDR3 is 13 residues long. The V gene lost 4 bases and the J gene lost 4 bases, with 13 bases spanning the gap. CDR3 region: CAWIGLEGYGYTF. CDR3 sequence (DNA): TGTGCCTGGATTGGGTTGGAGGGCTATGGCTACACCTTC.

The chain uses TRBV25-1 and TRBJ1-1; the D gene is possibly TRBD1 (6 bases). The CDR3 is 12 amino acids. With 6 bases removed from V and 4 bases from J, the gap between germline ends came to 9 bases. Germline loops: CDR1 MGHDK, CDR2 SYGVNS. Written as DNA, the CDR3 is TGTGCCAGCAGAGGACAGAGCACTGAAGCTTTCTTT. Protein sequence: CASRGQSTEAFF.

The chain links TRBV14 to TRBJ2-7, with 7 nucleotides matching TRBD2. V lost 0 bases, J lost 1 base, and 3 bases stayed unmatched. The CDR3 length is 15 residues. The V gene's germline CDR1 is SGHDN and CDR2 FVKESK. CDR3 residues: CASSQESGKSYEQYF. CDR3 nucleotides: TGTGCCAGCAGCCAAGAGAGCGGGAAGTCCTACGAGCAGTACTTC.

V usage is TRBV28 and J usage is TRBJ2-7; 7 nucleotides match TRBD2. Trimming took 3 bases from V and 1 from J; bases not matched to a gene: 6. The CDR3 has 15 amino acids. Germline V gene sequence: CDR1 MDHEN, CDR2 SYDVKM. For the CDR3, the DNA is TGTGCCAGCAGTTTCGTCCCCGGGGGGTCCTACGAGCAGTACTTC. Residues: CASSFVPGGSYEQYF.

CDR3 region: CASSVDRGVTYEQYF. The CDR3 nucleotides are TGTGCCAGCAGTGTAGACAGGGGGGTTACCTACGAGCAGTACTTC. This rearrangement joins TRBV6-1 to TRBJ2-7, with 9 bases that match TRBD1. Losses at the gene ends were 4 bases for V and 2 bases for J; bases not matched to a gene: 6. This CDR3 has 15 residues. Germline V gene lookup returns CDR1 MNHNS and CDR2 SASEGT.

The chain joins TRBV6-6 to TRBJ1-5; a weak D match, TRBD1 (6 bases). The CDR3 sequence is 14 residues long. Germline lookup yields CDR1 MNHNY and CDR2 SVGAGI (reference sequence). V lost 2 bases and J 5 bases, leaving 10 bases between the germline ends. Here the CDR3 DNA reads TGTGCCAGCAGTTACGAGAACAGGGATCAGCCCCAGCATTTT. It codes for CASSYENRDQPQHF.

V usage is TRBV6-6 and J usage is TRBJ1-5; D is ambiguous. The ends were cut back, 6 bases at V and 10 bases at J, with 16 bases in the middle. CDR3 length equals 13 residues. CDR1 is MNHNY, CDR2 SVGAGI, per germline (reference sequence). The CDR3 loop is CASSYSGPVPQHF. DNA for the CDR3: TGTGCCAGCAGCTATTCCGGACCAGTACCCCAGCATTTT.